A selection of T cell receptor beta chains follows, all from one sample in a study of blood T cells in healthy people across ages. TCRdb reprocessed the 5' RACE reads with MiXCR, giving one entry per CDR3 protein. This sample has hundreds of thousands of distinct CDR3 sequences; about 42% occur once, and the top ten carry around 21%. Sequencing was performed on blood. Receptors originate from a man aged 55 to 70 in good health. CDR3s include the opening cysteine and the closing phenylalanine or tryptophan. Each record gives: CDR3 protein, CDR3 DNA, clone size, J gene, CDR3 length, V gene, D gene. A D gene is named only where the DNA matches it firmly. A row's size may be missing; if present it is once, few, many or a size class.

CASSLSSGFNYGYTF | TGTGCCAGCAGTTTATCTTCAGGGTTTAACTATGGCTACACTTTC | - | TRBJ1-2 | 15 | TRBV28 | -
CASSQDLTGTGYF | TGCGCCAGCAGCCAAGATTTGACCGGTACCGGGTATTTT | - | TRBJ2-3 | 13 | TRBV4-3 | -
CASGGQGASDTQYF | TGTGCCAGCGGGGGACAGGGGGCTTCAGATACGCAGTATTTT | once | TRBJ2-3 | 14 | TRBV6-1 | TRBD1
CSARDRVRDGYTF | TGCAGTGCGAGGGACAGGGTCCGAGATGGCTACACCTTC | - | TRBJ1-2 | 13 | TRBV20-1 | TRBD1
CASSQGGLGWTGELFF | TGCGCCAGCAGCCAAGGGGGACTGGGGTGGACCGGGGAGCTGTTTTTT | once | TRBJ2-2 | 16 | TRBV4-1 | -
CASSFLDGDIQYF | TGTGCCAGCAGCTTTTTAGACGGGGACATTCAGTACTTC | few | TRBJ2-4 | 13 | TRBV7-6 | -
CSAQSPGAGETQYF | TGCAGTGCCCAATCCCCGGGGGCGGGAGAGACCCAGTACTTC | - | TRBJ2-5 | 14 | TRBV20-1 | -
CASSFASSYEQYF | TGTGCCAGCAGTTTTGCAAGCTCCTACGAGCAGTACTTC | many | TRBJ2-7 | 13 | TRBV12-3/TRBV12-4 | -
CASTSGRPDTQYF | TGTGCCAGCACCTCCGGACGGCCAGATACGCAGTATTTT | few | TRBJ2-3 | 13 | TRBV12-3/TRBV12-4 | -
CSARAGSSYNEQFF | TGCAGTGCTAGGGCCGGGAGCTCCTACAATGAGCAGTTCTTC | many | TRBJ2-1 | 14 | TRBV20-1 | -
CASSLTEGYGYTF | TGTGCCAGCAGTCTGACAGAGGGCTATGGCTACACCTTC | - | TRBJ1-2 | 13 | TRBV2 | -
CASRLDRGGTEAFF | TGTGCCAGCAGGCTCGACAGGGGCGGGACTGAAGCTTTCTTT | few | TRBJ1-1 | 14 | TRBV6-2/TRBV6-3 | TRBD1
CASSAGTSTDTQYF | TGTGCCAGCAGCGCCGGGACTAGCACAGATACGCAGTATTTT | - | TRBJ2-3 | 14 | TRBV5-4 | -
CASSPLTSEAFF | TGTGCCAGCAGCCCACTCACCAGTGAAGCTTTCTTT | many | TRBJ1-1 | 12 | TRBV7-9 | -
CASSFGGSGEKLFF | TGTGCCAGCAGTTTCGGTGGGAGTGGAGAAAAACTGTTTTTT | once | TRBJ1-4 | 14 | TRBV28 | -
CASSLGSGLSYEQYF | TGTGCCAGCAGCTTAGGTAGCGGTCTCTCCTACGAGCAGTACTTC | few | TRBJ2-7 | 15 | TRBV7-8 | -
CASSPQAMNTEAFF | TGTGCCAGCTCACCACAGGCCATGAACACTGAAGCTTTCTTT | - | TRBJ1-1 | 14 | TRBV18 | -
CASSPGLAGGARDEQFF | TGTGCCAGCTCACCGGGACTAGCGGGGGGGGCAAGAGATGAGCAGTTCTTC | - | TRBJ2-1 | 17 | TRBV18 | TRBD2
CASSLGGLEGETQYF | TGTGCCAGCAGCTTAGGGGGACTTGAGGGAGAGACCCAGTACTTC | - | TRBJ2-5 | 15 | TRBV13 | -
CASSQDREPHNEQFF | TGTGCCAGCAGCCAGGACAGGGAGCCCCACAATGAGCAGTTCTTC | - | TRBJ2-1 | 15 | TRBV7-2 | TRBD1
CASRQQGHSSYEQYF | TGTGCCAGCAGGCAACAGGGGCACAGCTCCTACGAGCAGTACTTC | - | TRBJ2-7 | 15 | TRBV6-6 | TRBD1
CASSPGWRQPQHF | TGTGCCAGCAGCCCAGGTTGGAGGCAGCCCCAGCATTTT | - | TRBJ1-5 | 13 | TRBV7-2 | -
CASTEGLLGNEQFF | TGTGCCAGCACCGAGGGGCTCCTTGGCAATGAGCAGTTCTTC | - | TRBJ2-1 | 14 | TRBV27 | -
CASRPDVVGSYEQYF | TGTGCCAGCAGGCCCGACGTAGTGGGCTCCTACGAGCAGTACTTC | - | TRBJ2-7 | 15 | TRBV6-6 | -
CASSSGTIRETQYF | TGTGCCAGCAGTTCCGGGACAATCCGAGAGACCCAGTACTTC | few | TRBJ2-5 | 14 | TRBV27 | -
CASSRSTGELFF | TGTGCCAGCAGCAGGAGCACCGGGGAGCTGTTTTTT | - | TRBJ2-2 | 12 | TRBV6-6 | -
CASSLLTGSGANEQFF | TGCGCCAGCAGCCTCCTGACAGGGTCAGGGGCCAATGAGCAGTTCTTC | few | TRBJ2-1 | 16 | TRBV4-1 | TRBD1
CASTPGQLDEKLFF | TGTGCCAGCACTCCGGGACAGTTGGATGAAAAACTGTTTTTT | - | TRBJ1-4 | 14 | TRBV12-3/TRBV12-4 | TRBD1
CSAREDSNQPQHF | TGCAGTGCTAGAGAGGATAGCAATCAGCCCCAGCATTTT | - | TRBJ1-5 | 13 | TRBV20-1 | -
CASSPGTGDSETQYF | TGTGCCAGCTCCCCCGGGACAGGGGATAGCGAGACCCAGTACTTC | - | TRBJ2-5 | 15 | TRBV18 | TRBD1
CASSSYPPWSARTDTQYF | TGTGCCAGCAGCTCCTACCCACCTTGGAGCGCCCGCACAGATACGCAGTATTTT | - | TRBJ2-3 | 18 | TRBV7-6 | -
CASSPVLGVAKNIQYF | TGTGCCAGCAGTCCCGTCCTGGGGGTGGCCAAAAACATTCAGTACTTC | few | TRBJ2-4 | 16 | TRBV12-3/TRBV12-4 | -
CASSLQSYEQYF | TGTGCCAGCAGTTTACAGTCCTACGAGCAGTACTTC | - | TRBJ2-7 | 12 | TRBV28 | -
CASSRTSGAKNIQYF | TGTGCCAGCTCGCGGACTAGCGGAGCCAAAAACATTCAGTACTTC | - | TRBJ2-4 | 15 | TRBV27 | TRBD2
CASSFNGGINEKLFF | TGTGCCAGCAGCTTTAACGGGGGGATTAATGAAAAACTGTTTTTT | - | TRBJ1-4 | 15 | TRBV7-6 | -
CASSPGGRGVQETQYF | TGCGCCAGCAGCCCCGGGGGGAGGGGCGTCCAAGAGACCCAGTACTTC | - | TRBJ2-5 | 16 | TRBV5-1 | TRBD2
CASTNYGTGASYEQYF | TGTGCCAGCACTAATTACGGGACAGGGGCTTCCTACGAGCAGTACTTC | - | TRBJ2-7 | 16 | TRBV6-6 | TRBD1
CATSDSANTEAFF | TGTGCCACCAGTGATTCCGCGAACACTGAAGCTTTCTTT | few | TRBJ1-1 | 13 | TRBV24-1 | -
CASSSPGQGNNEQFF | TGCGCCAGCAGCTCACCGGGACAGGGGAACAATGAGCAGTTCTTC | once | TRBJ2-1 | 15 | TRBV5-1 | TRBD1
CASSQDRGANYGYTF | TGCGCCAGCAGCCAGGACAGGGGAGCTAACTATGGCTACACCTTC | - | TRBJ1-2 | 15 | TRBV4-3 | TRBD1
CASSPTGGEVKNIQYF | TGTGCCAGCTCACCGACCGGGGGCGAGGTCAAAAACATTCAGTACTTC | many | TRBJ2-4 | 16 | TRBV18 | -
CASSLMQNEQFF | TGTGCCAGCAGCTTAATGCAGAATGAGCAGTTCTTC | few | TRBJ2-1 | 12 | TRBV7-2 | -
CASSFRRERGKGTQYF | TGTGCCAGCAGCTTTAGGAGGGAGCGGGGGAAGGGTACGCAGTATTTT | - | TRBJ2-3 | 16 | TRBV7-2 | TRBD2
CASTAMKGGLDTQYF | TGTGCCAGCACCGCTATGAAGGGGGGCTTGGATACGCAGTATTTT | few | TRBJ2-3 | 15 | TRBV6-5 | -
CASSQDQGAIEAFF | TGCGCCAGCAGCCAAGATCAGGGGGCAATTGAAGCTTTCTTT | - | TRBJ1-1 | 14 | TRBV4-3 | TRBD1